This T cell receptor beta chain was profiled in a study of T cells expressing NK-cell markers. On the study more broadly: Sorted CD3+CD56+NKG2C+, CD3+CD56+NKG2C- and CD3+CD56-NKG2C+ T-cell subsets were beta-chain profiled. Within the sequenced cohort of eight donors, seven exhibited HCMV seropositivity and one was seronegative.

TCRdb processed the 5' RACE reads again and assigns one entry to each CDR3 protein, with no DNA. Its clone listing holds approximately 460,000 distinct CDR3 sequences. To note about this clonotype: The antigen remains unidentified.

Study-level findings and limits: Whether expanded NKG2C+ T cell clones recognized HCMV stayed uncertain.

The CDR3 is 15 amino acids. The V gene's germline CDR1 is LNHDA and CDR2 SQIVND (reference sequence). Sequencing was done on a sample of blood T cells: a sorted CD56 or NKG2C T cell subset, CD4+ or CD8+ T cells, or bulk PBMC T cells (not recorded which). The chain couples TRBV19 to TRBJ2-3; with no DNA, the TCRdb D assignment of TRBD2 cannot be verified. The TCR sequence derives from a woman aged 18 to 69 in good health. Here the CDR3 reads CASRRGGPSTDTQYF.